Below are 21 T cell receptor beta chains sequenced from a single sample in a study of blood T cell repertoires in COVID-19 (dated by TCRdb to about 2020). Libraries were built with the immunoSEQ multiplex PCR assay. TCRdb's version of the immuneACCESS table is confined to in-frame rearrangements and falls short of the full clone set. An unresolved V gene accounts for under half of the shortfall where checked; the remainder is of unknown origin. This sample is represented by 300,000 to 350,000 clones; 75% to 95% of them were singletons. Roughly 7.3% of the sample is taken by the ten largest. Specimen: peripheral blood. Receptors originate from a woman in her thirties with COVID-19, enrolled during active disease.

This chain connects TRBV11-3 to TRBJ2-1; weak D call: TRBD2 (6 bases). CDR3 length equals 13 residues. V lost 3 bases and J lost 8, with 11 bases in between. Germline values: CDR1 SGHNT, CDR2 YENEEA. The CDR3 sequence: CASSFGGSYEQFF. The CDR3 nucleotides are TGTGCCAGCAGCTTTGGAGGGAGCTATGAGCAGTTCTTC. Drawing the rest from reference TRBV11-3 and TRBJ2-1, the complete variable domain is EAGVVQSPRYKIIEKKQPVAFWCNPISGHNTLYWYLQNLGQGPELLIRYENEEAVDDSQLPKDRFSAERLKGVDSTLKIQPAELGDSAVYLCASSFGGSYEQFFGPGTRLTVL.

The chain is built from TRBV28 and TRBJ2-7; 8 bases align to TRBD2. The length of the CDR3 is 14 residues. J was trimmed by 1 base and V by 7 bases; bases with no gene match: 6. The germline CDR1 and CDR2 sequences are MDHEN and SYDVKM. The CDR3 protein is CASTLSGGSYEQYF. The CDR3, as DNA: TGTGCCAGCACCCTAAGCGGGGGTTCCTACGAGCAGTACTTC.

This rearrangement joins TRBV28 to TRBJ2-2, with no clear D. V lost 5 bases and J 7 bases, leaving 14 bases between the germline ends. The CDR3 is 14 residues long. Germline CDR1 MDHEN, CDR2 SYDVKM. The CDR3 reads CASSHLVLVGELFF. The CDR3 bases are TGTGCCAGCAGTCACTTAGTTTTAGTCGGGGAGCTGTTTTTT.

The V gene is TRBV19, the J gene TRBJ2-7; TRBD1 might be the D (6 bases). V gave up 6 bases and J gave up 3 bases, with 18 bases separating them. Germline CDR1 reads LNHDA; CDR2 reads SQIVND (reference sequence). CDR3 size: 15 residues. CDR3 in DNA: TGTGCCAGTAGCCCGTCGTCAGGGGCTAGCTACGAGCAGTACTTC. This encodes CASSPSSGASYEQYF.

The chain has TRBV19 and TRBJ2-5; TRBD2 aligns across 7 bases. Trimming at V came to 11 bases and at J to 5 bases, leaving 17 bases not matched to a gene. This CDR3 comprises 15 residues. Germline lookup yields CDR1 LNHDA and CDR2 SQIVND (reference sequence). Written as DNA, the CDR3 is TGTGCCTGGGGGTGGGGAGGGGTGGGTCAGGAGACCCAGTACTTC. Its protein product is CAWGWGGVGQETQYF.

This clone showed up just once. The chain employs TRBV2 and TRBJ1-4; 10 positions agree with TRBD1. CDR1 SNHLY and CDR2 FYNNEI come from the germline V gene. J was trimmed by 8 bases and V by 2 bases; bases with no gene match: 5. The CDR3 extends over 15 amino acids. The CDR3 is CASSELTGGVEKLFF. The CDR3 coding sequence is TGTGCCAGCAGTGAACTGACAGGGGGCGTAGAAAAACTGTTTTTT.

The chain recombines TRBV4-1 with TRBJ2-6; 9 positions match TRBD1. The trim removed 2 bases at V and 1 base at J, leaving 6 bases unmatched. Germline lookup yields CDR1 MGHRA and CDR2 YSYEKL. This CDR3 is 18 amino acids long. The CDR3 DNA follows: TGCGCCAGCAGCCAACCGGGACAGGGTAAATCTGGGGCCAACGTCCTGACTTTC. Translation: CASSQPGQGKSGANVLTF.

This rearrangement joins TRBV30 to TRBJ1-1, with D possibly being TRBD1 (6 bases). V lost 5 bases and J lost 5, with 12 bases in between. Per the germline V gene, CDR1 is GTSNPN and CDR2 is SVGIG (reference sequence). CDR3 length: 12 residues. This chain's CDR3 is CAWSGTRTEAFF. The CDR3 nucleotides are TGTGCCTGGTCAGGGACAAGAACTGAAGCTTTCTTT.

The V call is TRBV5-1, the J call TRBJ2-5; D call uncertain. The V end was cut by 0 bases, the J end by 7 bases, with 7 bases between. Germline assignment: CDR1 SGHRS and CDR2 YFSETQ. The length of the CDR3 is 12 residues. The CDR3 is CASSLDLWTQYF. The CDR3 bases are TGCGCCAGCAGCTTGGATCTGTGGACCCAGTACTTC.

About this clone: Other DNA sequences in the sample encode the same CDR3. The chain employs TRBV1 and TRBJ2-7; the table names TRBD2, a call not compared with the DNA. TRBV1 corresponds to a pseudogene. This CDR3 has 17 amino acids. The CDR3 spells CTSSQDWTGLVFDEQYF. The CDR3 bases are TGCACCAGCAGCCAAGATTGGACGGGACTAGTTTTTGACGAGCAGTACTTC.

The chain has TRBV28 and TRBJ1-1, with TRBD1 matching 10 bases. The germline V gene has CDR1 MDHEN and CDR2 SYDVKM. The CDR3 totals 16 residues. V lost 4 bases and J lost 3; bases outside the gene matches: 8. CDR3 in DNA: TGTGCCAGCAGTTCCCGGACAGGGGGGGGGTACACTGAAGCTTTCTTT. This codes for CASSSRTGGGYTEAFF.

The chain couples TRBV6-5 to TRBJ1-3; the D is unclear. The CDR3 is made up of 11 amino acids. The V end was cut by 6 bases, the J end by 2 bases, with 2 bases between. Germline CDR1 reads MNHEY; CDR2 reads SVGAGI. The CDR3 DNA sequence: TGTGCCAGCAGCACTGGAAACACCATATATTTT. Translated, it gives CASSTGNTIYF.

The table lists this clone with a count of one. The chain is built from TRBV5-4 and TRBJ2-2, with D possibly being TRBD1 (6 bases). CDR1 SGHNT and CDR2 YYREEE come from the germline V gene (reference sequence). V lost 5 bases, J lost 4 bases, and 15 bases lay in between. The CDR3 covers 15 residues. The CDR3 DNA reads TGTGCCAGCAGTCAGCCGGACAGATTCACCGGGGAGCTGTTTTTT. This encodes CASSQPDRFTGELFF.

J is TRBJ2-7 and V is TRBV7-2, with D uncertain. This CDR3 region has 12 residues. Germline loops: CDR1 SGHTA, CDR2 FQGNSA. Trimming took off 1 base at V and 7 bases at J, with 8 bases between the two ends. The CDR3 sequence is CASSLDKWEQYF. The DNA of the CDR3 is TGTGCCAGCAGCTTAGACAAATGGGAGCAGTACTTC.

As to this clone: Within the sample, other DNA sequences also encode this same CDR3. The chain joins TRBV29-1 to TRBJ1-1, with TRBD1 identical over 7 bases. This CDR3 region has 13 residues. Trimming at V came to 3 bases and at J to 0 bases, leaving 1 base not matched to a gene. Germline V gives CDR1 SQVTM, CDR2 ANQGSEA. The CDR3 DNA reads TGCAGCGTTGAGGGACAGATGAACACTGAAGCTTTCTTT. Translated, it gives CSVEGQMNTEAFF.

J is TRBJ2-2 and V is TRBV5-1, with 10 positions matching TRBD2. The germline gives CDR1 SGHRS, CDR2 YFSETQ. V lost 2 bases to trimming and J lost 7 bases; unmatched junction nucleotides: 5. The CDR3 has 15 residues. Written as DNA, the CDR3 is TGCGCCAGCAGCTTCCTAGCGGGAGACGGCGGGGAGCTGTTTTTT. This gives the protein CASSFLAGDGGELFF.

The chain employs TRBV30 and TRBJ2-3; D might be TRBD2 (5 bases). The CDR3 covers 14 residues. CDR1 GTSNPN and CDR2 SVGIG come from the germline V gene (reference sequence). Trimming cost V 2 bases and J 0 bases, with 9 bases left between them. CDR3 loop: CAWSSGGSTDTQYF. CDR3 coding DNA: TGTGCCTGGAGTTCCGGCGGGAGCACAGATACGCAGTATTTT.

The chain links TRBV5-1 to TRBJ2-7; D ambiguous. This CDR3 comprises 15 residues. V was pared by 0 bases and J by 3 bases, with 13 bases between. Germline values: CDR1 SGHRS, CDR2 YFSETQ. The CDR3, as DNA: TGCGCCAGCAGCTTGGCCGGAGCAACCCACTACGAGCAGTACTTC. It codes for CASSLAGATHYEQYF.

The gene calls are TRBV28 and TRBJ1-2; D is uncertain. CDR1 is MDHEN and CDR2 is SYDVKM in the germline V gene. The CDR3 is 13 residues long. Between the trimmed V and J ends, which lost 5 bases and 4 bases, there was a span of 11 bases. Written as DNA, the CDR3 is TGTGCCAGCAGTGAGGCGGGATTCTATGGCTACACCTTC. This encodes CASSEAGFYGYTF.

This chain connects TRBV15 to TRBJ2-1; 7 bases align to TRBD2. The V gene's germline CDR1 is LNHNV and CDR2 YYDKDF (reference sequence). V lost 0 bases, J lost 0 bases, and 5 bases stayed unmatched. The CDR3 is 17 residues long. The CDR3 region is CATSRDGPSGSYNEQFF. CDR3 coding DNA: TGTGCCACCAGCAGAGACGGCCCTAGCGGCTCCTACAATGAGCAGTTCTTC. Full variable domain (rest looked up from reference TRBV15 and TRBJ2-1): DAMVIQNPRYQVTQFGKPVTLSCSQTLNHNVMYWYQQKSSQAPKLLFHYYDKDFNNEADTPDNFQSRRPNTSFCFLDIRSPGLGDTAMYLCATSRDGPSGSYNEQFFGPGTRLTVL.

The chain is built from TRBV9 and TRBJ2-7; no reliable D call. The CDR3 loop spans 14 amino acids. CDR1 and CDR2 from the germline V gene are SGDLS and YYNGEE. Trimming stripped 0 bases from V and 2 bases from J, with 9 bases between. This chain's CDR3 is CASSVDRSAYEQYF. In DNA form, the CDR3 reads TGTGCCAGCAGCGTAGATCGGAGTGCCTACGAGCAGTACTTC.